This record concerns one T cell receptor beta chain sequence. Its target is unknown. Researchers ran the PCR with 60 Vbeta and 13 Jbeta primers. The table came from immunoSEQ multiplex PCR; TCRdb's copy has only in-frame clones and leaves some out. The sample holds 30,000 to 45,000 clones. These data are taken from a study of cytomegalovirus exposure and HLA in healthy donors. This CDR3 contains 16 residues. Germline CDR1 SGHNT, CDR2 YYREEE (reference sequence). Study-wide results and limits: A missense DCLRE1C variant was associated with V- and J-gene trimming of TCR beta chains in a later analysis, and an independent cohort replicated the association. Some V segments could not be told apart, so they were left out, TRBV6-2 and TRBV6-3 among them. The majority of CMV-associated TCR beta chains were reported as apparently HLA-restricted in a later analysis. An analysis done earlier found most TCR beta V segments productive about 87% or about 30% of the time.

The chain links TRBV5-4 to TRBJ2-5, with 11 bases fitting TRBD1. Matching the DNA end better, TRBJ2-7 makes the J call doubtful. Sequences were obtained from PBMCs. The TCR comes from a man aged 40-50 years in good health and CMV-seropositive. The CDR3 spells CASSHRGGTGGYEQYF. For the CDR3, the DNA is TGTGCCAGCAGCCACCGGGGAGGGACAGGGGGATACGAGCAGTACTTC.